The clone carrying this T cell receptor (beta chain) has a count of ten or more. This CDR3 spans 15 amino acids. Trimming removed 4 bases from V and 0 bases from J, with 10 bases in between. CDR1 and CDR2 from the germline V gene are MGHRA and YSYEKL. One entry per CDR3 protein results from TCRdb running MiXCR on the 5' RACE reads. Here the sample spans about 220,000 distinct CDR3 sequences, around 24% being singletons. This sample was included in a study of CD8 T cells in ankylosing spondylitis. The rearrangement uses TRBV4-1 and TRBJ2-4, with D perhaps matching TRBD1 or TRBD2 (6 bases each). The sequenced sample consisted of blood, either unsorted or a sorted T cell fraction (not recorded which). This TCR was recovered from a male donor with ankylosing spondylitis or in good health (not recorded which). For the CDR3, the DNA is TGCGCCAGCAGCCTACAGGGAGGAGCCAAAAACATTCAGTACTTC. Residues: CASSLQGGAKNIQYF.